One and the same sample provided the 21 T cell receptor beta chains below, sequenced in a study of blood T cell repertoires in COVID-19. The table came from immunoSEQ multiplex PCR; TCRdb's copy has only in-frame clones and leaves some out. The table has 45,000 to 70,000 clones, about 89% seen once. Sequencing was carried out using peripheral blood. The origin of the receptors is a woman aged 55-69 years with active or convalescent COVID-19.

The V gene is TRBV9, the J gene TRBJ1-1, with 7 bases lining up with TRBD1. J gave up 3 bases and V 7 bases, and 12 bases lay outside the gene matches. Germline values: CDR1 SGDLS, CDR2 YYNGEE. The CDR3 has 15 amino acids. In DNA form, the CDR3 reads TGTGCCAGCCGCCGACAGGGAGGTTTGGACACTGAAGCTTTCTTT. The encoded protein is CASRRQGGLDTEAFF.

This chain joins TRBV5-4 and TRBJ2-3; 7 bases are a match to TRBD2. CDR1 and CDR2 from the germline V gene are SGHNT and YYREEE (reference sequence). The CDR3 loop spans 14 amino acids. Trimming at V came to 2 bases and at J to 6 bases, leaving 6 bases not matched to a gene. In nucleotides, the CDR3 is TGTGCCAGCAGCTTAGCGGGGAGGGCGGATACGCAGTATTTT. Protein: CASSLAGRADTQYF. Complete variable domain (other parts from reference TRBV5-4 and TRBJ2-3): ETGVTQSPTHLIKTRGQQVTLRCSSQSGHNTVSWYQQALGQGPQFIFQYYREEENGRGNFPPRFSGLQFPNYSSELNVNALELDDSALYLCASSLAGRADTQYFGPGTRLTVL.

This clone has only a few counts. The rearrangement links TRBV2 to TRBJ1-2, with 7 bases fitting TRBD1. Looked up from germline, CDR1 is SNHLY and CDR2 is FYNNEI. The CDR3 runs 14 residues. V lost 6 bases and J lost 4; bases outside the gene matches: 8. The CDR3 here is CASSPKQGSYGYTF. The CDR3 bases are TGTGCCAGCAGCCCGAAACAGGGGAGCTATGGCTACACCTTC.

The CDR3 DNA follows: TGTGCCAGCAGTTACCGGGGGGACAGGAACTATGGCTACACCTTC. Protein product: CASSYRGDRNYGYTF. This chain links TRBV6-5 with TRBJ1-2, with 8 bases aligning to TRBD1. The CDR3 contains 15 residues. The germline CDR1 and CDR2 sequences are MNHEY and SVGAGI. Losses at the gene ends were 2 bases for V and 2 bases for J; bases not matched to a gene: 4.

The chain links TRBV3-1 (or the pseudogene TRBV3-2) to TRBJ1-2; D not certain. V shed 5 bases and J shed 4 bases, with 17 bases lying between them. CDR3 length: 15 amino acids. Germline V gives CDR1 LGHDT, CDR2 YNNKEL (reference sequence). This CDR3 is CASSNGLQWGYGYTF. DNA for the CDR3: TGTGCCAGCAGCAACGGACTCCAGTGGGGCTATGGCTACACCTTC.

The rearrangement joins TRBV18 to TRBJ2-2; D is unresolved. From germline, CDR1 is KGHSH and CDR2 LQKENI. V lost 5 bases and J 5 bases, leaving 6 bases between the germline ends. The CDR3 is made up of 12 amino acids. The CDR3 loop is CASSTVTGELFF. Here the CDR3 DNA reads TGTGCCAGCTCAACGGTGACCGGGGAGCTGTTTTTT.

This sequence joins TRBV30 and TRBJ1-3; D perhaps matches TRBD1 (5 bases). Trimming removed 2 bases at V and 4 bases at J, with 12 bases between. Per the germline V gene, CDR1 is GTSNPN and CDR2 is SVGIG (reference sequence). The CDR3 runs to 14 residues. CDR3 sequence (DNA): TGTGCCTGGAGTCCAGGGAGGGGAGGAAACACCATATATTTT. Its translation is CAWSPGRGGNTIYF.

V is TRBV6-5 and J is TRBJ1-5; 8 nucleotides agree with TRBD1. Germline-derived CDR1 and CDR2 are MNHEY and SVGAGI. Unmatched junction bases numbered 6, after V lost 6 bases and J lost 2 bases. The CDR3 loop spans 15 amino acids. In DNA form, the CDR3 reads TGTGCCAGCAGCGGACAGGGCCGAGGCAATCAGCCCCAGCATTTT. This encodes CASSGQGRGNQPQHF.

The chain couples TRBV2 to TRBJ2-2, with TRBD1 matching over 7 bases. Losses at the gene ends were 6 bases for V and 5 bases for J; bases not matched to a gene: 6. This CDR3 is built from 14 residues. Looked up from germline, CDR1 is SNHLY and CDR2 is FYNNEI. As DNA, the CDR3 is TGTGCCAGCAGGCGACAGGGAGAGACCGGGGAGCTGTTTTTT. This codes for CASRRQGETGELFF.

This chain joins TRBV6-5 and TRBJ2-2; D is uncertain. Trimming removed 5 bases at V and 2 bases at J, with 12 bases between. The CDR3 has 15 residues. Germline V lookup: CDR1 MNHEY, CDR2 SVGAGI. CDR3 loop: CASSQSRVNTGELFF. CDR3 DNA sequence: TGTGCCAGCAGTCAGTCCCGGGTCAACACCGGGGAGCTGTTTTTT.

The CDR3 sequence: CASSQDRGGGQPQHF. The CDR3 DNA reads TGTGCCAGCAGCCAAGATAGGGGGGGCGGACAGCCCCAGCATTTT. The rearrangement uses TRBV3-1 (or the pseudogene TRBV3-2) and TRBJ1-5, with D possibly matching TRBD1 (6 bases). Trimming shortened V by 0 bases and J by 7 bases, and 13 bases separated the two germline ends. Germline CDR1 is LGHDT and CDR2 is YNNKEL (reference sequence). This CDR3 region has 15 residues.

The rearrangement joins TRBV19 to TRBJ2-3, with D tentatively TRBD2 (6 bases). This CDR3 has 13 amino acids. V lost 7 bases and J 5 bases, leaving 13 bases between the germline ends. Germline V gene sequence: CDR1 LNHDA, CDR2 SQIVND (reference sequence). Written as DNA, the CDR3 is TGTGCCAGTACCGGGACTCCGATAGATACGCAGTATTTT. This encodes CASTGTPIDTQYF.

This clone was observed a single time. This rearrangement joins TRBV7-6 to TRBJ1-3; D perhaps matches TRBD1 (5 bases). Trimming shortened V by 3 bases and J by 0 bases, and 15 bases separated the two germline ends. Looked up from germline, CDR1 is SGHVS and CDR2 is FNYEAQ. There are 17 residues in the CDR3. The CDR3 is CASSLRQQISSGNTIYF. Written as DNA, the CDR3 is TGTGCCAGCAGCTTGAGACAGCAGATTAGCTCTGGAAACACCATATATTTT. Drawing the rest from reference TRBV7-6 and TRBJ1-3, the complete variable domain is GAGVSQSPRYKVTKRGQDVALRCDPISGHVSLYWYRQALGQGPEFLTYFNYEAQQDKSGLPNDRFSAERPEGSISTLTIQRTEQRDSAMYRCASSLRQQISSGNTIYFGEGSWLTVV.

This clone came up once. The chain has TRBV11-2 and TRBJ2-7; D unclear. CDR1 and CDR2 (germline): SGHAT, FQNNGV. Trimming removed 0 bases at V and 3 bases at J, with 9 bases between. This CDR3 contains 14 residues. Here the CDR3 DNA reads TGTGCCAGCAGCTTAGATGCGGCCGTCTACGAGCAGTACTTC. Its protein product is CASSLDAAVYEQYF.

The chain uses TRBV29-1 and TRBJ2-3; 10 bases agree with TRBD2. With 7 bases clipped from V and 3 bases from J, the junction kept 7 bases outside the gene matches. In germline, CDR1 is SQVTM, CDR2 ANQGSEA. The CDR3 has 14 residues. The CDR3 DNA is TGCAGCGGAGGACCGGGACTAGCGACAGATACGCAGTATTTT. It codes for CSGGPGLATDTQYF.

This clone appeared a single time. Here the CDR3 reads CASSFYGEVGKLFF. CDR3 nucleotide sequence: TGTGCCAGCAGTTTCTATGGCGAGGTCGGCAAACTGTTTTTT. The chain has TRBV27 and TRBJ1-4, with no clear D. Trimming removed 3 bases from V and 11 bases from J, with 16 bases in between. CDR1 is MNHEY and CDR2 is SMNVEV in the germline V gene (reference sequence). This CDR3 spans 14 amino acids. Full variable domain (outside the CDR3, taken from reference TRBV27 and TRBJ1-4): EAQVTQNPRYLITVTGKKLTVTCSQNMNHEYMSWYRQDPGLGLRQIYYSMNVEVTDKGDVPEGYKVSRKEKRNFPLILESPSPNQTSLYFCASSFYGEVGKLFFGSGTQLSVL.

The chain uses TRBV5-6 and TRBJ2-5; 13 bases line up with TRBD2. Germline loops: CDR1 SGHDT, CDR2 YYEEEE. V dropped 0 bases and J dropped 4; count of bases not matched to a gene: 6. This CDR3 spans 17 amino acids. The CDR3 reads CASSLGLAGGSGETQYF. As DNA, the CDR3 is TGTGCCAGCAGCTTGGGACTAGCGGGGGGTAGTGGAGAGACCCAGTACTTC.

The chain carries TRBV7-2 and TRBJ2-2; D is ambiguous. V lost 2 bases and J 4 bases, leaving 11 bases between the germline ends. CDR1 is SGHTA and CDR2 is FQGNSA in the germline V gene. CDR3 length: 15 residues. The CDR3 DNA is TGTGCCAGCAGCTTAATGGGTAGCCCCACCGGGGAGCTGTTTTTT. Translated: CASSLMGSPTGELFF. Supplemented by reference TRBV7-2 and TRBJ2-2, the full variable domain reads GAGVSQSPSNKVTEKGKDVELRCDPISGHTALYWYRQSLGQGLEFLIYFQGNSAPDKSGLPSDRFSAERTGGSVSTLTIQRTQQEDSAVYLCASSLMGSPTGELFFGEGSRLTVL.

V usage is TRBV30 and J usage is TRBJ1-5, with 8 positions matching TRBD1. This CDR3 has 16 amino acids. From germline, CDR1 is GTSNPN and CDR2 SVGIG (reference sequence). V shed 0 bases and J 3 bases; nucleotides not matched to a gene: 7. For the CDR3, the DNA is TGTGCCTGGAGTGTAGGTTCAGGGGGCCCCAATCAGCCCCAGCATTTT. Protein sequence: CAWSVGSGGPNQPQHF.

The chain employs TRBV9 and TRBJ2-6; TRBD2 might be the D (5 bases). The CDR3 has 17 amino acids. Trimming took off 2 bases at V and 4 bases at J, with 16 bases between the two ends. Germline lookup yields CDR1 SGDLS and CDR2 YYNGEE. This CDR3 is CASSVGGPSLGANVLTF. The CDR3 DNA follows: TGTGCCAGCAGCGTGGGCGGGCCCAGCTTAGGGGCCAACGTCCTGACTTTC.

The chain recombines TRBV4-1 with TRBJ2-1; D might be TRBD2 (6 bases). The V end lost 4 bases, the J end lost 7 bases, and 20 bases lay between the germline ends. Germline lookup yields CDR1 MGHRA and CDR2 YSYEKL. This CDR3 has 16 residues. The CDR3 protein is CASSPSPTSLGNEQFF. The CDR3 DNA reads as TGCGCCAGCAGCCCAAGCCCGACTAGTTTGGGGAATGAGCAGTTCTTC.